This T cell receptor beta chain was recovered during a study of CD8 T cells in Susac syndrome. General study results and limits: The authors acknowledged that their TCR sequencing and HLA analysis involved a relatively small number of individuals.

RNA was extracted with the RNeasy kit, and a quantity of roughly 0.5 to 1 ug was reverse transcribed using random hexamers. With immunoSEQ multiplex PCR, TCR beta CDR3 was amplified across 54 Vbeta and 13 Jbeta. Each CDR3 protein gets one entry after TCRdb re-called the immunoSEQ multiplex PCR reads with MiXCR. The table lists about 140,000 distinct CDR3 sequences, 85% to 95% of them singletons. CDR1 is LGHNA, CDR2 YSLEER, per germline. Between the trimmed V and J ends, which lost 0 bases and 1 base, there was a span of 10 bases. The CDR3 length is 16 residues. Peripheral blood CD8+ and CD4+ T cells were profiled by TCR beta sequencing. The healthy controls were matched to patients by age and sex. Comment on this clonotype: Its antigen is still unknown.

Material for sequencing was CD8+ T cells from PBMCs. The receptor was derived from a human donor in good health. The chain carries TRBV4-3 and TRBJ2-1; the D is unclear. This CDR3 reads CASSQDVAGSYNEQFF. The CDR3 nucleotides read TGCGCCAGCAGCCAAGATGTAGCAGGTTCCTACAATGAGCAGTTCTTC.